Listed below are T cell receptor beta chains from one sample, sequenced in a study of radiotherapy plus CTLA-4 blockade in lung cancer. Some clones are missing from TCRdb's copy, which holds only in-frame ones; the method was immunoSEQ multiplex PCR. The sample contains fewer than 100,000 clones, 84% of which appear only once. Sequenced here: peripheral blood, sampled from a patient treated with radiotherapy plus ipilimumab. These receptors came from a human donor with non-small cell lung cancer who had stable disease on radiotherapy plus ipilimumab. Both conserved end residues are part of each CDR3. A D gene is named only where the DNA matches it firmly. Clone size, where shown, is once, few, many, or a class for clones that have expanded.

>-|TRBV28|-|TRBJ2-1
TGTGCCAGCAGTTACGGACTCGACCGACCTTCCTACAATGAGCAGTTCTTC
CASSYGLDRPSYNEQFF
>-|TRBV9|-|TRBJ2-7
TGTGCCAGCAGCGTAGAAGGAATGAGCTCCTACGAGCAGTACTTC
CASSVEGMSSYEQYF
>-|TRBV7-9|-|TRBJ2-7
TGTGCCAGCAGCTTAAGGGCGGGCTACGAGCAGTACTTC
CASSLRAGYEQYF
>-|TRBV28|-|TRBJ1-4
TGTGCCAGCCTGGCGGCAACTAATGAAAAACTGTTTTTT
CASLAATNEKLFF
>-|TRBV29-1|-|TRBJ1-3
TGCAGCGTTGAAGTGGGCTCTGGAAACACCATATATTTT
CSVEVGSGNTIYF
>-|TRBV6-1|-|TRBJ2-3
TGTGCCAGCAGTGAAGGGGCCCCACCTCCAGATACGCAGTATTTT
CASSEGAPPPDTQYF
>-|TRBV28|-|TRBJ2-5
TGTGCCAGCAGTTTATGGGCCTCCCTCCAAGAGACCCAGTACTTC
CASSLWASLQETQYF
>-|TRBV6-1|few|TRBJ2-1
TGTGCCAGCAGTGTAGAACAGGGAGCCTACAATGAGCAGTTCTTC
CASSVEQGAYNEQFF
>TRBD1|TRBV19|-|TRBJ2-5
TGTGCCAGTAGTATGGCCCGTCGGGACAGGACCCAAGAGACCCAGTACTTC
CASSMARRDRTQETQYF
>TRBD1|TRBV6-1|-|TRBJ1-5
TGTGCCAGCAGTGTTCAACCGGACAGGTCAAATCAGCCCCAGCATTTT
CASSVQPDRSNQPQHF
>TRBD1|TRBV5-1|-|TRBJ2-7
TGCGCCAGCAGCGGGGGACAGGCTTACTACGAGCAGTACTTC
CASSGGQAYYEQYF
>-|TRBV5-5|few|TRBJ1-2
TGTGCCAGCAGCTTGGCCCTCGTTCCTAACTATGGCTACACCTTC
CASSLALVPNYGYTF
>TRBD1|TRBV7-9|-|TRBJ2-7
TGTGCCAGCACCCTCGACAGGGAACGGGACGAGCAGTACTTC
CASTLDRERDEQYF
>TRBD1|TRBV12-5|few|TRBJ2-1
TGTGCTAGTGGTTTACAGACAGGGGGCCGGATTAGGAATGAGCAGTTCTTC
CASGLQTGGRIRNEQFF
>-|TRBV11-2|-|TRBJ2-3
TGTGCCAGCAGCTTTAGCGGACCCGATACGCAGTATTTT
CASSFSGPDTQYF
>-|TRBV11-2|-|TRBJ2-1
TGTGCCAGCAGCCTTCCGCGGGGTGGGGTTGAGCAGTTCTTC
CASSLPRGGVEQFF
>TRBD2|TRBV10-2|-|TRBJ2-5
TGCGCCAGCAGAAATGCAGGGACTAGCCGGACGGCCCAGTACTTC
CASRNAGTSRTAQYF
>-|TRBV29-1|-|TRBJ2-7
TGCAGCGTTGTGACCGGCTACGAGCAGTACTTC
CSVVTGYEQYF
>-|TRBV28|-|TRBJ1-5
TGTGCCAGCTCGGTGAATCAGCCCCAGCATTTT
CASSVNQPQHF
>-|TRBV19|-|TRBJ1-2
TGTGCCAGTAGTATAGATCTGAAGTACGGGGTTGCGGGGTATGGCTACACCTTC
CASSIDLKYGVAGYGYTF
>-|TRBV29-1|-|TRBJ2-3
TGCAGCGTCGGACAGAAGGGTACGCAGTATTTT
CSVGQKGTQYF
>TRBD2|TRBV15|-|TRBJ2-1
TGTGCCACCAGCAGAGATACGGGACTAGCGGGGGGGCATGAGCAGTTCTTC
CATSRDTGLAGGHEQFF
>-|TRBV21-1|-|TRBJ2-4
TGTGCCAGCAGCAAAGGAGGTCTAGCCAAAAACATTCAGTACTTC
CASSKGGLAKNIQYF
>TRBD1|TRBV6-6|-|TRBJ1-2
TGTGCCAGCAGCCCCGACAGGGCCCCTAACTATGGCTACACCTTC
CASSPDRAPNYGYTF
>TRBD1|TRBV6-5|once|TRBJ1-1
TGTGCCAGCTATCAGGGACAGGGATCCACTGAAGCTTTCTTT
CASYQGQGSTEAFF
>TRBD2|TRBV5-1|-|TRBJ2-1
TGCGCCAGCAGCTCCATTTCTAGCGGGAGTTACAATGAGCAGTTCTTC
CASSSISSGSYNEQFF
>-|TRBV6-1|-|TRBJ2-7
TGTGCCAGCATACTTGGCGGGACGGTCTACGAGCAGTACTTC
CASILGGTVYEQYF
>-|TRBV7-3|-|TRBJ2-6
TGTGCCAGCACCAAACGGGGTGGGGCTGGGGCCAACGTCCTGACTTTC
CASTKRGGAGANVLTF
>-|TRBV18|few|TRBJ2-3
TGTGCCAGCTCGCCCTTGTCTGCGGGGGCGGTAGATACGCAGTATTTT
CASSPLSAGAVDTQYF
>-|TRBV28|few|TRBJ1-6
TGTGCCAGCAGGACCGGGACACTCTATAATTCACCCCTCCACTTT
CASRTGTLYNSPLHF
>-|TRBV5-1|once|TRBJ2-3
TGCGCCAGCACTCAGAGGCTGTCTAGCACAGATACGCAGTATTTT
CASTQRLSSTDTQYF
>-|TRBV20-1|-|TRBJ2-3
TGCAGTGCTGCTGACCTAACGCAGTATTTT
CSAADLTQYF
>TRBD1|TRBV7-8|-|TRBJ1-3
TGTGCCAGCAGCTGGGGACAGGGAAACACCATATATTTT
CASSWGQGNTIYF
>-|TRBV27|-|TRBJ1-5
TGTGCCAGCAGTTTATCACAGGGAAGTCAGCCCCAGCATTTT
CASSLSQGSQPQHF
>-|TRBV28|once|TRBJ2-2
TGTGCCAGCAAGGGAAACAGGGAGCTGTTTTTT
CASKGNRELFF
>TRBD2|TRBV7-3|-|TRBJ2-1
TGTGCCAGCAGCCATTTCTATCAAGCGGGGGGGCCCGACAATGAGCAGTTCTTC
CASSHFYQAGGPDNEQFF
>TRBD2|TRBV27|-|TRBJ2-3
TGTGCCAGCAGTTTCTCCGGGACTAGCGGGAGGGCCGGGTTAGATACGCAGTATTTT
CASSFSGTSGRAGLDTQYF
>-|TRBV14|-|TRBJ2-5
TGTGCCAGCAACCCGGGGCAGGAAGCGTCCGGAACCCAGTACTTC
CASNPGQEASGTQYF
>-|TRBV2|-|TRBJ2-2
TGTGCCAGCGAGGCCACGGGACGGAGGGCCGGGGAGCTGTTTTTT
CASEATGRRAGELFF
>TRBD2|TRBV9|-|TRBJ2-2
TGTGCCAGCGGCGTAGGTTCCGGGGGGGCGAACACCGGGGAGCTGTTTTTT
CASGVGSGGANTGELFF
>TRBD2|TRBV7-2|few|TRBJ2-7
TGTGCCAGCTCTTACGGGGGGAGCTACGAGCAGTACTTC
CASSYGGSYEQYF
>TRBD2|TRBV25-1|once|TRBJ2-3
TGTGCCAGCAGTGCACTAGCGGGGCATCTAGATACGCAGTATTTT
CASSALAGHLDTQYF
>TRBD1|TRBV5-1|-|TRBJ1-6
TGCGCCAGCAGCGAACAGGGGGGCGATAATTCACCCCTCCACTTT
CASSEQGGDNSPLHF
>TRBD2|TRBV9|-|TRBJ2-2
TGTACCAGCAGCGGGGGGGGGTATAGCACCGGGGAGCTGTTTTTT
CTSSGGGYSTGELFF